Each of the 21 T cell receptor beta chains below was sequenced from the same sample in a study of T cells in Graves' hyperthyroidism and ophthalmopathy. Researchers amplified the TCR beta CDR3 regions from RNA transcripts. TCR CDR3 underwent first-round RT-PCR with the HTBI primer set. TCRdb used MiXCR to reprocess the multiplex PCR reads, holding one entry per CDR3 protein. The sample yields under 300,000 distinct CDR3 sequences, 13% seen once. What was sequenced was blood. The receptor source for this set is a woman in her twenties or thirties with Graves' hyperthyroidism that later progressed to Graves' ophthalmopathy.

Details on this clonotype: The junction departs from germline at one end; a sequencing error may be responsible. The CDR3 sequence: CSARTGEAYERYF. CDR3 sequence (DNA): TGCAGTGCTAGGACAGGGGAAGCCTACGAGCGGTACTTC. The V gene is TRBV20-1, the J gene TRBJ2-7; 8 bases map to TRBD1. Germline V lookup: CDR1 DFQATT, CDR2 SNEGSKA (reference sequence). The CDR3 sequence is 13 residues long.

DNA of the CDR3: TGTGCCAGCAGTGACTCCCTGGGCCCGAGGCCCGGGGAGCTGTTTTTT. Amino acid sequence: CASSDSLGPRPGELFF. This sequence joins TRBV6-4 and TRBJ2-2; D not resolved. Germline assignment: CDR1 MRHNA and CDR2 SNTAGT. The CDR3 runs to 16 residues. V was shortened by 0 bases and J by 6 bases, with 14 bases between the two germline ends.

This clonotype was counted ten times or more. The V call is TRBV10-3, the J call TRBJ1-1; D is unresolved. The CDR3 is made up of 14 amino acids. The V and J ends lost 0 bases and 11 bases respectively, with 16 bases between them. CDR1 and CDR2 from the germline V gene are ENHRY and SYGVKD. The CDR3 region is CAISESATSAEAFF. As DNA, the CDR3 is TGTGCCATCAGTGAGTCTGCGACTTCAGCGGAGGCTTTCTTT.

There are many counts of this clonotype. V usage is TRBV7-2 and J usage is TRBJ2-5; 12 nucleotides align to TRBD1. Germline V gives CDR1 SGHTA, CDR2 FQGNSA. The CDR3 is 16 residues long. The ends lost 1 base at V and 2 bases at J; junction bases unmatched: 2. The CDR3 bases are TGTGCCAGCAGCTTAGGGGACAGGGGGCGACAAGAGACCCAGTACTTC. This sequence encodes CASSLGDRGRQETQYF.

Ten or more counts support this clonotype. The chain has TRBV20-1 and TRBJ2-3, with D perhaps matching TRBD1 (6 bases). Germline loops: CDR1 DFQATT, CDR2 SNEGSKA (reference sequence). The CDR3 is made up of 15 amino acids. The V end lost 4 bases, the J end lost 5 bases, and 19 bases lay between the germline ends. CDR3 amino acids: CSAIQMDSIRDTQYF. Here the CDR3 DNA reads TGCAGTGCTATCCAAATGGACAGCATCCGAGATACGCAGTATTTT.

The table lists this clonotype with a few counts. The chain carries TRBV28 and TRBJ2-3, with 12 bases aligning to TRBD2. The trim removed 5 bases at V and 0 bases at J, leaving 6 bases unmatched. This CDR3 contains 17 residues. Germline V CDR1 and CDR2: MDHEN, SYDVKM. The CDR3 here is CASSDPTSGRSTDTQYF. The CDR3, as DNA: TGTGCCAGCAGTGACCCTACTAGCGGGAGGAGCACAGATACGCAGTATTTT.

This clonotype was detected many times. The chain uses TRBV7-9 and TRBJ2-1; 11 nucleotides match TRBD2. The germline CDR1 and CDR2 sequences are SEHNR and FQNEAQ (reference sequence). The CDR3 runs to 16 residues. The junction had 6 bases not matched to a gene; V was cut back by 2 bases and J by 6 bases. The chain's CDR3 is CASSLTSGRLLNEQFF. The CDR3 bases are TGTGCCAGCAGCTTAACTAGCGGGAGATTACTCAATGAGCAGTTCTTC.

This clonotype was observed a few times. The chain recombines TRBV20-1 with TRBJ2-2, with a tentative D call TRBD2 (5 bases). The length of the CDR3 is 14 residues. Trimming cost V 1 base and J 4 bases, with 10 bases left between them. Germline lookup yields CDR1 DFQATT and CDR2 SNEGSKA (reference sequence). CDR3 bases: TGCAGTGCTAGAGCGTCGGGGATCACCGGGGAGCTGTTTTTT. It codes for CSARASGITGELFF.

As regards this clonotype: An end of the junction differs from the germline gene, which may be a read error. CDR3 loop: CASRDSSSYISPPHF. The CDR3 nucleotides read TGTGCCAGCAGGGACTCGAGCTCCTATATTTCACCCCCCCACTTT. The chain is built from TRBV27 and TRBJ1-6; D ambiguous. The V gene's germline CDR1 is MNHEY and CDR2 SMNVEV (reference sequence). The CDR3 contains 15 residues.

The chain joins TRBV10-3 to TRBJ2-2; possibly TRBD2 for D (6 bases). This CDR3 is 12 amino acids long. Germline lookup yields CDR1 ENHRY and CDR2 SYGVKD. The V end lost 10 bases, the J end lost 6 bases, and 12 bases lay between the germline ends. CDR3 in DNA: TGTGCCACCGCTTGGGGGGCCGGGGAGCTGTTTTTT. Translation gives CATAWGAGELFF.

This clonotype was counted at least ten times. This chain joins TRBV11-3 and TRBJ2-2, with D perhaps matching TRBD1 or TRBD2 (5 bases each). CDR3 length: 17 amino acids. The germline gives CDR1 SGHNT, CDR2 YENEEA. The germline V and J ends were trimmed by 1 base and 3 bases, with 15 bases remaining between them. CDR3 bases: TGTGCCAGCAGCTTAGGAGGGGCCAGCGTCGACACCGGGGAGCTGTTTTTT. Translating gives CASSLGGASVDTGELFF.

This clonotype was seen repeatedly, ten times or more. V gene TRBV4-2 combines with J gene TRBJ2-3; either TRBD1 or TRBD2 may fit D (6 bases each). Germline V gene sequence: CDR1 LGHNA, CDR2 YNFKEQ. The CDR3 covers 14 residues. The V end was cut by 1 base, the J end by 4 bases, with 9 bases between. CDR3 in amino acids: CASSQVEGADTQYF. The CDR3 DNA sequence: TGTGCCAGCAGCCAAGTGGAGGGGGCAGATACGCAGTATTTT.

This clonotype appeared many times. The rearrangement links TRBV19 to TRBJ1-5; D may be TRBD1 (5 bases). V lost 6 bases to trimming and J lost 6 bases, with 18 bases between them. This CDR3 has 15 residues. Germline CDR1 reads LNHDA; CDR2 reads SQIVND (reference sequence). The CDR3 DNA reads as TGTGCCAGTAGCTCCGGGACCCAGAGGAGTCAGCCCCAGCATTTT. This codes for CASSSGTQRSQPQHF.

J is TRBJ2-7 and V is TRBV18, with TRBD1 identical over 9 bases. V trimming: 0 bases; J trimming: 3 bases; junction bases outside the gene matches: 3. The CDR3 consists of 15 residues. Germline values: CDR1 KGHSH, CDR2 LQKENI. The CDR3 coding sequence is TGTGCCAGCTCACCACCCGGACAGGGGCTCTACGAGCAGTACTTC. Protein: CASSPPGQGLYEQYF.

The V and J genes are TRBV5-1 and TRBJ2-7, with D maybe TRBD1 (5 bases). V lost 0 bases to trimming and J lost 0 bases, with 7 bases between them. The germline CDR1 and CDR2 sequences are SGHRS and YFSETQ. The CDR3 has 14 amino acids. DNA for the CDR3: TGCGCCAGCAGCTTGGAGGACACCTCCTACGAGCAGTACTTC. It yields the protein CASSLEDTSYEQYF.

This clonotype was counted ten times or more. V and J are TRBV20-1 and TRBJ2-1; D not certain. The CDR3 sequence is 13 residues long. Germline values: CDR1 DFQATT, CDR2 SNEGSKA (reference sequence). V lost 3 bases to trimming and J lost 5 bases, with 11 bases between them. CDR3 protein: CSASDLLHNEQFF. CDR3 bases: TGCAGTGCTAGTGACCTACTACACAATGAGCAGTTCTTC.

This clonotype was recorded at least ten times. The V and J genes are TRBV4-3 and TRBJ2-1; perhaps TRBD2 as D (6 bases). CDR1 and CDR2 (germline): LGHNA, YSLEER. V was pared by 0 bases and J by 3 bases, with 15 bases between. The CDR3 contains 17 residues. CDR3 in DNA: TGCGCCAGCAGCCAAGATCTATGGCTAGCGCACTACAATGAGCAGTTCTTC. Translation gives CASSQDLWLAHYNEQFF.

The table lists this clonotype with many counts. V usage is TRBV7-8 and J usage is TRBJ2-7, with 7 bases fitting TRBD1. CDR3 length equals 14 residues. The germline gives CDR1 SGHVS, CDR2 FQNEAQ. V was pared by 4 bases and J by 2 bases, with 5 bases of the junction left unmatched. The CDR3 DNA reads TGTGCCAGCAGCTCCGGGACAGTCGCCTACGAGCAGTACTTC. It yields the protein CASSSGTVAYEQYF.

At least ten counts were recorded for this clonotype. V is TRBV7-8 and J is TRBJ2-7; D is uncertain. The V end lost 2 bases, the J end lost 5 bases, and 13 bases lay between the germline ends. The CDR3 contains 14 residues. CDR1 is SGHVS and CDR2 is FQNEAQ in the germline V gene. The CDR3 DNA reads as TGTGCCAGCAGCTTAATAAAAGTAGCCCACGAGCAGTACTTC. It codes for CASSLIKVAHEQYF.

The rearrangement links TRBV20-1 to TRBJ2-7; D gene uncertain. CDR1 is DFQATT, CDR2 SNEGSKA, per germline (reference sequence). CDR3 size: 13 residues. The germline V and J ends were trimmed by 6 bases and 0 bases, with 12 bases remaining between them. This chain's CDR3 is CSATQVDSYEQYF. DNA of the CDR3: TGCAGTGCCACTCAGGTTGACTCCTACGAGCAGTACTTC.

The chain employs TRBV7-9 and TRBJ2-2; 7 bases fit TRBD2. CDR1 is SEHNR and CDR2 is FQNEAQ in the germline V gene (reference sequence). The length of the CDR3 is 14 residues. V shed 5 bases, J shed 5 bases, and the junction held 5 bases outside the gene matches. CDR3: CASSRVGGTGELFF. The CDR3 DNA is TGTGCCAGCAGCCGTGTGGGGGGGACCGGGGAGCTGTTTTTT.